The 15 T cell receptor beta chains below come from one sample, sequenced in a study of CD8 T cells in ankylosing spondylitis. Each CDR3 protein is one row after TCRdb ran MiXCR on the 5' RACE reads. The sample lists more than 150,000 distinct CDR3 sequences, approximately 10% occurring once. The sample was blood, either unsorted or a sorted T cell fraction (not recorded which). Every receptor here comes from a male donor with ankylosing spondylitis or in good health (not recorded which).

This clonotype was observed many times. V usage is TRBV27 and J usage is TRBJ2-5; possible D gene TRBD2, 5 bases. The V end lost 3 bases, the J end lost 13 bases, and 21 bases lay between the germline ends. CDR3 length equals 14 residues. Germline CDR1 and CDR2: MNHEY and SMNVEV (reference sequence). This chain's CDR3 is CASSFNRADQPPYF. The CDR3 DNA follows: TGTGCCAGCAGTTTTAATCGAGCGGACCAGCCGCCGTACTTC.

This clonotype has a count of ten or more. The V gene is TRBV6-5, the J gene TRBJ1-1; 9 nucleotides match TRBD1. Germline CDR1 MNHEY, CDR2 SVGAGI. This CDR3 region has 15 residues. Unmatched junction bases numbered 8, after V lost 4 bases and J lost 5 bases. In DNA, the CDR3 is TGTGCCAGCAGTTCCCAGACAGGGGGGATGACTGAAGCTTTCTTT. Amino acids: CASSSQTGGMTEAFF.

The genes are TRBV6-2 or TRBV6-3 and TRBJ1-1, with D unclear. This CDR3 spans 11 amino acids. Germline CDR1 and CDR2: MNHEY and SVGEGT. Trimming left V 6 bases short and J 6 bases short, with 8 bases between. The CDR3 DNA is TGTGCCAGCAGGAATACAGCTGAAGCTTTCTTT. Amino acid sequence: CASRNTAEAFF.

CDR3: CASSQENRGLDIQYF. Written as DNA, the CDR3 is TGCGCCAGCAGCCAAGAGAACAGGGGGCTGGACATTCAGTACTTC. The chain links TRBV4-3 to TRBJ2-4; 9 bases are a match to TRBD1. V gave up 0 bases and J gave up 8 bases; unmatched junction bases: 5. This CDR3 is built from 15 residues. From germline, CDR1 is LGHNA and CDR2 YSLEER.

Ten or more counts support this clonotype. In DNA form, the CDR3 reads TGTGCCAGCAGCTACCACACCGGGGAGCTGTTTTTT. Translation: CASSYHTGELFF. The V and J genes are TRBV5-6 and TRBJ2-2; D remains unclear. Trimming removed 3 bases from V and 3 bases from J, with 3 bases in between. Germline CDR1 and CDR2: SGHDT and YYEEEE. The length of the CDR3 is 12 residues.

This clonotype has at least ten counts. The chain couples TRBV27 to TRBJ2-7; D may be TRBD1 or TRBD2 (6 bases each). CDR3 length: 15 residues. Deletions cut 2 bases from V and 0 bases from J, with 11 bases between. Germline CDR1 is MNHEY and CDR2 is SMNVEV (reference sequence). CDR3 DNA sequence: TGTGCCAGCAGTTTACGGGGGCCTAGCTCCTACGAGCAGTACTTC. This translates into CASSLRGPSSYEQYF.

This clonotype was detected only a few times. This sequence joins TRBV7-9 and TRBJ2-7, with a tentative D call TRBD2 (6 bases). Trimming removed 8 bases at V and 5 bases at J, with 22 bases between. The CDR3 totals 15 residues. CDR1 is SEHNR, CDR2 FQNEAQ, per germline (reference sequence). CDR3 in amino acids: CASCSGGSPFDEQYF. Here the CDR3 DNA reads TGTGCCAGCTGCTCAGGAGGGTCTCCATTCGACGAGCAGTACTTC. The full variable domain, in which reference TRBV7-9 and TRBJ2-7 provide the parts outside the CDR3, is DTGVSQNPRHKITKRGQNVTFRCDPISEHNRLYWYRQTLGQGPEFLTYFQNEAQLEKSRLLSDRFSAERPKGSFSTLEIQRTEQGDSAMYLCASCSGGSPFDEQYFGPGTRLTVT.

This clonotype has at least ten counts. V usage is TRBV27 and J usage is TRBJ2-3; TRBD2 matches 13 bases. The germline V gene encodes CDR1 MNHEY and CDR2 SMNVEV (reference sequence). The CDR3 runs 19 residues. J lost 0 bases, V lost 3 bases, and 9 bases had no gene match. This CDR3 reads CASSFSGTSGASSTDTQYF. Written as DNA, the CDR3 is TGTGCCAGCAGTTTCTCCGGGACTAGCGGGGCCTCTAGCACAGATACGCAGTATTTT.

This clonotype was recorded many times. This chain's CDR3 is CASSIGVGEQFF. Here the CDR3 DNA reads TGTGCCAGCAGCATAGGGGTCGGGGAGCAGTTCTTC. The chain employs TRBV5-6 and TRBJ2-1, with D possibly matching TRBD1 (5 bases). The V gene's germline CDR1 is SGHDT and CDR2 YYEEEE. The CDR3 is made up of 12 amino acids. V was shortened by 4 bases and J by 10 bases, with 12 bases between the two germline ends.

This clonotype was seen many times. The chain has TRBV29-1 and TRBJ1-6; a weak D match, TRBD1 (5 bases). Germline loops: CDR1 SQVTM, CDR2 ANQGSEA. V was shortened by 6 bases and J by 5 bases, with 14 bases between the two germline ends. The CDR3 extends over 14 amino acids. For the CDR3, the DNA is TGCAGCGTATCGGACACGGAGCATAATTCACCCCTCCACTTT. Translated, it gives CSVSDTEHNSPLHF.

This clonotype was detected many times. The chain joins TRBV29-1 to TRBJ1-1, with D tentatively TRBD1 (5 bases). The length of the CDR3 is 17 residues. In germline, CDR1 is SQVTM, CDR2 ANQGSEA. Trimming removed 6 bases at V and 4 bases at J, with 27 bases between. The CDR3 loop is CSVPTWRGPGPSTEAFF. The CDR3 coding sequence is TGCAGCGTACCGACTTGGAGGGGCCCAGGGCCCAGCACTGAAGCTTTCTTT.

This clonotype was picked up many times. The chain recombines TRBV6-2 or TRBV6-3 with TRBJ1-1; D is ambiguous. There are 16 residues in the CDR3. V lost 6 bases to trimming and J lost 0 bases, with 17 bases between them. From germline, CDR1 is MNHEY and CDR2 SVGEGT. The DNA for the CDR3 is TGTGCCAGCAGGAGGGCACCTGGTCGTATGAACACTGAAGCTTTCTTT. It codes for CASRRAPGRMNTEAFF.

This clonotype was seen many times. The CDR3 reads CSARDAWYQETQYF. CDR3 coding DNA: TGCAGTGCTAGAGATGCTTGGTACCAAGAGACCCAGTACTTC. V is TRBV20-1 and J is TRBJ2-5; D not certain. From germline, CDR1 is DFQATT and CDR2 SNEGSKA (reference sequence). The CDR3 totals 14 residues. Trimming removed 0 bases from V and 0 bases from J, with 8 bases in between.

This clonotype was seen many times. The chain joins TRBV28 to TRBJ2-1; TRBD2 matches 9 bases. Per germline, CDR1 MDHEN and CDR2 SYDVKM. V gave up 8 bases and J gave up 4 bases; unmatched junction bases: 12. The CDR3 consists of 16 residues. The CDR3 region is CASGSQSGGLYNEQFF. The CDR3, as DNA: TGTGCCAGCGGATCTCAAAGCGGGGGGCTTTACAATGAGCAGTTCTTC.

This clonotype was observed at least ten times. The rearrangement links TRBV6-1 to TRBJ1-1, with a possible D match to TRBD1 (5 bases). Germline lookup yields CDR1 MNHNS and CDR2 SASEGT. CDR3 length: 14 amino acids. Trimming cost V 8 bases and J 10 bases, with 23 bases left between them. CDR3 sequence reads: CASGNSGGVAPAFF. The CDR3 DNA is TGTGCCAGCGGCAACAGCGGGGGGGTTGCCCCAGCTTTCTTT.